This T cell receptor (beta chain) stems from a study of T-cell reconstitution after alpha-beta-depleted transplantation in children. This CDR3 comprises 15 residues. The germline V gene encodes CDR1 KGHSH and CDR2 LQKENI. Trimming took 2 bases from V and 3 from J; bases not matched to a gene: 4. The library targeted TCRbeta and was prepared with unique molecular identifiers. Using its own MiXCR run on the PCR reads, TCRdb lists one record per CDR3 protein. This sample has just under 250,000 distinct CDR3 sequences; about a quarter occur once, and the top ten carry roughly 2.5%. Findings of the study overall: High day-60 TCRbeta diversity in some patients came from surviving recipient T cells and thymic progenitors. Several hundred expanded graft clones reportedly gave rise to the alpha-beta T cells present about two months after transplant. T-cell counts and diversity at one year post-transplant came mainly from newly produced T cells.

This clonotype was recorded a few times. The antigen remains unidentified. This receptor was obtained from a girl aged 2 to 10 with Fanconi anemia, due to receive a stem cell transplant. Sequencing used PBMCs, obtained before TCRalphabeta/CD19-depleted stem cell transplant. The chain recombines TRBV18 with TRBJ2-1; 7 bases are shared with TRBD1. DNA for the CDR3: TGTGCCAGCTCACCAGAGACAGGGCTCTACAATGAGCAGTTCTTC. Its protein product is CASSPETGLYNEQFF.